This T cell receptor beta chain is from a study of identical twins. TCRdb reanalysed the 5' RACE reads using MiXCR and keeps one entry per CDR3 protein. In the table there are roughly 480,000 distinct CDR3 sequences, roughly 24% of which are singletons. V trimming: 0 bases; J trimming: 16 bases; junction bases outside the gene matches: 10. Germline V CDR1 and CDR2: LGHDT, YNNKEL (reference sequence). This CDR3 is 16 amino acids long. The sample was also linked to a second study, of T cells expressing NK-cell markers. That publication notes: Sequencing covered eight donors, seven HCMV-seropositive and one seronegative. The CD3+CD56-NKG2C+ fraction of a handful of donors was likewise dominated by these clonotypes.

Source material: CD4+ T cells sorted from blood. The source of this sequence is a woman between 18 and 29 years old in good health. The rearrangement joins TRBV3-1 to TRBJ2-1, with TRBD2 matching over 15 bases. CDR3 sequence (DNA): TGTGCCAGCAGCCAAGATGCCCTTGGACTAGCGGGGGGGCCCTTCTTC. Amino acid sequence: CASSQDALGLAGGPFF.